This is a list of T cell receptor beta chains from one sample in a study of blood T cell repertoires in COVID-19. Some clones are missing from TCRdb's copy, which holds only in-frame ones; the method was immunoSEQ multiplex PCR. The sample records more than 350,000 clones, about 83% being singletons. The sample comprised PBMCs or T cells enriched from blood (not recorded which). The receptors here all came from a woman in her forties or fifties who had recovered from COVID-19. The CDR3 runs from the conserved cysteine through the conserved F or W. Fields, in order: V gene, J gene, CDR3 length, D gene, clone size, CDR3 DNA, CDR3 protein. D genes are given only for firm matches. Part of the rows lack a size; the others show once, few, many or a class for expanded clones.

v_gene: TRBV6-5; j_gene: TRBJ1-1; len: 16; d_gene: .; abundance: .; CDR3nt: TGTGCCAGCAGTTACTCTTCGACAGGTCGGGGTACTGAAGCTTTCTTT; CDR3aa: CASSYSSTGRGTEAFF
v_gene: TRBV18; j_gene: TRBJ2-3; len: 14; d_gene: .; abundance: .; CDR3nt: TGTGCCAGCTCACCGTCCGGAGGGGAAGATACGCAGTATTTT; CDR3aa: CASSPSGGEDTQYF
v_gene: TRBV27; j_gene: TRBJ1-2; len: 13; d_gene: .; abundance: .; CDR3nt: TGTGCCAGCAGAAAGCAGGGGCAGGAGGGCTACACCTTC; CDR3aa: CASRKQGQEGYTF
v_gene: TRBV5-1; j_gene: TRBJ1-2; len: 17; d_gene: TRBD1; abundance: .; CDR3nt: TGCGCCAGCAGCCCCGAACCCAGGACAGGGGGTTACTATGGCTACACCTTC; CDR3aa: CASSPEPRTGGYYGYTF
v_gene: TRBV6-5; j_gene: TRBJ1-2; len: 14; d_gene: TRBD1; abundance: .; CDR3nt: TGTGCCAGCACCCAAGCAGGGACAGGGGGAGGCTACACCTTC; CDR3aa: CASTQAGTGGGYTF
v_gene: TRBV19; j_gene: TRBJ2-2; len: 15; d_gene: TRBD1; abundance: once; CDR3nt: TGTGCCAGTAGTCACCCGGGACAGGGAACCGGGGAGCTGTTTTTT; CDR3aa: CASSHPGQGTGELFF
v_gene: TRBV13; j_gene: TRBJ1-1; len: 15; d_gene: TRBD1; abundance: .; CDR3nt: TGTGCCAGCAGCCCACGGGGACAGGGAGGAACTGAAGCTTTCTTT; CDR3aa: CASSPRGQGGTEAFF
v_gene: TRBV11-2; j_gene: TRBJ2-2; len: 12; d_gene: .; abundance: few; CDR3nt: TGTGCCGTTCGGGGGAACACCGGGGAGCTGTTTTTT; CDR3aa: CAVRGNTGELFF
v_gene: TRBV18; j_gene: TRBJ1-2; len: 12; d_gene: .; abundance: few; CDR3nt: TGTGCCAGCTCACCAGGGAGATATGGCTACACCTTC; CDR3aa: CASSPGRYGYTF
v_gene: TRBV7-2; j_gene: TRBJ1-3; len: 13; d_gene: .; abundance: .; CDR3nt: TGTGCCAGCAGCGCAGGGTGGGGAAACACCATATATTTT; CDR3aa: CASSAGWGNTIYF
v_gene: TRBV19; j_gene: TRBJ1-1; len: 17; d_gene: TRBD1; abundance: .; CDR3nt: TGTGCCAGTAGTTACGGACAGGGGCGGACTAGGAGGGCTGAAGCTTTCTTT; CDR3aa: CASSYGQGRTRRAEAFF
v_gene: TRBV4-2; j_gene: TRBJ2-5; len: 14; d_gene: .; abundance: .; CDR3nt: TGTGCCAGCAGCCAAGGGACTTCCCAAGAGACCCAGTACTTC; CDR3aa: CASSQGTSQETQYF
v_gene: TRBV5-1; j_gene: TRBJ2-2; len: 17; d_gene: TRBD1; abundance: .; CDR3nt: TGCGCCAGCAGCTTATACCGGGACAGGGGCTTTTTGGGGGAGCTGTTTTTT; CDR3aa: CASSLYRDRGFLGELFF
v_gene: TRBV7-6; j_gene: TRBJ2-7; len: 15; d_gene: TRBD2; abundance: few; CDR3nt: TGTGCCAGCAGCTCGCCGAGTAGCGGGTTCTACGAGCAGTACTTC; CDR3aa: CASSSPSSGFYEQYF
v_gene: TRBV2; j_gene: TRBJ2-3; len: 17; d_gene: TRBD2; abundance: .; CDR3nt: TGTGCCAGCGGGACTAGCGGGGGTGTCCCCGGCACAGATACGCAGTATTTT; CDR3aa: CASGTSGGVPGTDTQYF
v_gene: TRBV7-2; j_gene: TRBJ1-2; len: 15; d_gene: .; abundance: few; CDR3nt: TGTGCCAGCAGCTTAGCCTCACGGGGACTATCTGTAAGCACCTTC; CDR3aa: CASSLASRGLSVSTF
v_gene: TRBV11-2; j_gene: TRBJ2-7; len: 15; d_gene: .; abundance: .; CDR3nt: TGTGCCAGCAGCTTAGATCTAGGACAAACCTACGAGCAGTACTTC; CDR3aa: CASSLDLGQTYEQYF
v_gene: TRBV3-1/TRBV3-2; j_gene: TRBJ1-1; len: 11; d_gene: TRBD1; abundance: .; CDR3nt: TGTGCCAGTCAGGGGGACACTGAAGCTTTCTTT; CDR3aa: CASQGDTEAFF
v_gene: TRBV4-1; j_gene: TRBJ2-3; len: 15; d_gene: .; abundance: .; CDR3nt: TGCGCCAGCAGGGCCCGGGCCACGGGAACAGATACGCAGTATTTT; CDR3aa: CASRARATGTDTQYF
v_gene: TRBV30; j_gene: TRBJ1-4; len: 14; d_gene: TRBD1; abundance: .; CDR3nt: TGTGCCTGGAGAACAGGGGCGAGTAATGAAAAACTGTTTTTT; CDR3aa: CAWRTGASNEKLFF
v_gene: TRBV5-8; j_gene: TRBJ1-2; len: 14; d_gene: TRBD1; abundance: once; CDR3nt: TGTGCCAGCAGCTTTGGACAGGGGAACTATGGCTACACCTTC; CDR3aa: CASSFGQGNYGYTF
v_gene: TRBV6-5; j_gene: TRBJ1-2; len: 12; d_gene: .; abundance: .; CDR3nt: TGTGCCAGTACGGAGGCAGGCTATGGCTACACCTTC; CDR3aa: CASTEAGYGYTF
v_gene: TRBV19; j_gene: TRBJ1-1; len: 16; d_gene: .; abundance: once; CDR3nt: TGTGCCAGTAGTACCTCAAGGGGGATTTGGGAGACTGAAGCTTTCTTT; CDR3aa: CASSTSRGIWETEAFF
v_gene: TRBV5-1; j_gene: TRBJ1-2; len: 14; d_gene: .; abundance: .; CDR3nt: TGCGCCAGCAGCTTGTCCGACAGGATAAATGGCTACACCTTC; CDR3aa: CASSLSDRINGYTF
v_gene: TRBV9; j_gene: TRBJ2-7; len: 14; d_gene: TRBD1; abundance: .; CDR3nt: TGTGCCAGCAGCGTAGGGACAGGGGGCGCCGAGCAGTACTTC; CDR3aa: CASSVGTGGAEQYF
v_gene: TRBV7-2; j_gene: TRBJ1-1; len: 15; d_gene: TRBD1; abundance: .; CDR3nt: TGTGCCAGCAGCTCTCCCCGGGACAGCCACACTGAAGCTTTCTTT; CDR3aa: CASSSPRDSHTEAFF
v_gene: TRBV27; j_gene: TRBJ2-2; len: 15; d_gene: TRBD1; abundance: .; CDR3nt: TGTGCCAGCAGGACAGGGGTAACAAACACCGGGGAGCTGTTTTTT; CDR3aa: CASRTGVTNTGELFF
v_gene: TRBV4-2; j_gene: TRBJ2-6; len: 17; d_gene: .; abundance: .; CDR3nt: TGTGCCAGCAGCCAAGAGGGACTGATCTCTGGGGCCAACGTCCTGACTTTC; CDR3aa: CASSQEGLISGANVLTF
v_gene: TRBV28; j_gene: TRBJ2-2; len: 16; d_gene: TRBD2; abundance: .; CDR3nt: TGTGCCAGCAGATTGGAGACTAGCGGATACACCGGGGAGCTGTTTTTT; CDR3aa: CASRLETSGYTGELFF
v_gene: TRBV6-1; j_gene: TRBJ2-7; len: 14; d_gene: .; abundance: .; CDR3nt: TGTGCCAGCAGTGAACACACAGGCTCCTACGAGCAGTACTTC; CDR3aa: CASSEHTGSYEQYF
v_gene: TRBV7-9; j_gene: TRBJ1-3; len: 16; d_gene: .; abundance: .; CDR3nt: TGTGCCAGCAGCTTAGGACAGATGTCCTCTGGAAACACCATATATTTT; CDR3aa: CASSLGQMSSGNTIYF
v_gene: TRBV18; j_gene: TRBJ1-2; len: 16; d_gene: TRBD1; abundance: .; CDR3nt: TGTGCCAGCTCCCGGGACAGGGAAGCCATCAACTATGGCTACACCTTC; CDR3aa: CASSRDREAINYGYTF
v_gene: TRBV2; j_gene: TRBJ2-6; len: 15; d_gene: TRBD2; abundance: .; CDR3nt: TGTGCCAGCGGGACGCGGGAGGCTGGGGCCAACGTCCTGACTTTC; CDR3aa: CASGTREAGANVLTF
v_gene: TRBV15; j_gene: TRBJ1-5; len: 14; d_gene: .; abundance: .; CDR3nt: TGTGCCACCAGCAGAGATAGGGAGAGCCGGCCCCAGCATTTT; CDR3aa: CATSRDRESRPQHF
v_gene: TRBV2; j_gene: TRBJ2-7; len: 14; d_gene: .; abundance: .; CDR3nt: TGTGCCAGTCAAGGGAGGCCGGACAGGCACGAGCAGTACTTC; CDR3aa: CASQGRPDRHEQYF
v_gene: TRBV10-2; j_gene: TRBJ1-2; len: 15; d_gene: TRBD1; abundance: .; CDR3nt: TGCGCCAGCAGTGGATCGACAGGGAACCGCTATGGCTACACCTTC; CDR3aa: CASSGSTGNRYGYTF
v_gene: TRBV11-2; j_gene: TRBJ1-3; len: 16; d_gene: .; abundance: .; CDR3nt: TGTGCCAGCAGCTTAATGCGGGGAAGAACTGGAAACACCATATATTTT; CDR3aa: CASSLMRGRTGNTIYF
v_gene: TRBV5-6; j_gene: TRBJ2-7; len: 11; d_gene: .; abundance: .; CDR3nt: TGTGCCAGCAGCTTCGGGATCGAGCAGTACTTC; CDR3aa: CASSFGIEQYF
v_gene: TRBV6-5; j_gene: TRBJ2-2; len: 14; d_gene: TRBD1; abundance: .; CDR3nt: TGTGCCATAGGACAGGGGGCAAGTACCGGGGAGCTGTTTTTT; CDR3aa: CAIGQGASTGELFF
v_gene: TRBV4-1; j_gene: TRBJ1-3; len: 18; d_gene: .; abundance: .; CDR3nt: TGCGCCAGCAGCCAAGGACGGGCCCTTGGACAGAAGGGAAACACCATATATTTT; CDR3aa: CASSQGRALGQKGNTIYF
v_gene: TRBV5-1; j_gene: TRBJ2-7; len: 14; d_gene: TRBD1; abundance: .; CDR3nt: TGCGCCAGCAGCTACGGGACAGGGGACTACGAGCAGTACTTC; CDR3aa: CASSYGTGDYEQYF
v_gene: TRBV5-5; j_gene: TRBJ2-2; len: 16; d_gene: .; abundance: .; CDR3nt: TGTGCCAGCAACCTGGGTGTCGGGGGAGGCTCCGGGGAGCTGTTTTTT; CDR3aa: CASNLGVGGGSGELFF
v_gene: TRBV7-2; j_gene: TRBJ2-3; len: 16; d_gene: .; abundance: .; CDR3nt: TGTGCCAGCAGCGGACGACTAGGTCTTAGCACAGATACGCAGTATTTT; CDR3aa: CASSGRLGLSTDTQYF
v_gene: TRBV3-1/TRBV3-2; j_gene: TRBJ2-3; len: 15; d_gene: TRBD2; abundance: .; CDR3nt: TGTGCCAGCAGCCCGACTAGCGGAAGCACAGATACGCAGTATTTT; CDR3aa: CASSPTSGSTDTQYF
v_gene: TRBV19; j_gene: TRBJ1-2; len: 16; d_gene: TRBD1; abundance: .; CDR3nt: TGTGCCAGTAGTGTGACGGGGGACAGGGTGGGCTATGGCTACACCTTC; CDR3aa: CASSVTGDRVGYGYTF
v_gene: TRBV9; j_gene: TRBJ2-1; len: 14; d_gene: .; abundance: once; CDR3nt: TGTGCCAGCAGCGTGGGACTTCCCTACAATGAGCAGTTCTTC; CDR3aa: CASSVGLPYNEQFF
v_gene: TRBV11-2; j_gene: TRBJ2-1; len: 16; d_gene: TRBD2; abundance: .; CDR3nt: TGTGCCAGCAGCTTAGCCCGACTAGCGACTTACAATGAGCAGTTCTTC; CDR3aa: CASSLARLATYNEQFF
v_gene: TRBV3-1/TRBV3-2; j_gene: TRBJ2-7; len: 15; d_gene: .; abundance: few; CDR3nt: TGTGCCAGCAGCCGGGGCTTCCGGGGGATATACGAGCAGTACTTC; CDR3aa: CASSRGFRGIYEQYF
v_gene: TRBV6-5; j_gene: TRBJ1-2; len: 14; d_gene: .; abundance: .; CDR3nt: TGTGCCAGCAGACCAAAAAGGGGACTCTATGGCTACACCTTC; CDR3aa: CASRPKRGLYGYTF
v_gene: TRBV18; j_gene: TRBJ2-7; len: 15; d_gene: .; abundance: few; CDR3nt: TGTGCCAGCTCACCTGAAGTTCGTTCCCGGTACGAGCAGTACTTC; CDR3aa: CASSPEVRSRYEQYF
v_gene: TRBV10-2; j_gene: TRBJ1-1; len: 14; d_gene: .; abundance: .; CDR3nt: TGCGCCAGCAGCAACCCTGCCCCAGGTACTGAAGCTTTCTTT; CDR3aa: CASSNPAPGTEAFF
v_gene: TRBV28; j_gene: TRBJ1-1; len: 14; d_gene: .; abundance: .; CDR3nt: TGTGCCAGCAGTGTAGGACACAAAGGGACTGAAGCTTTCTTT; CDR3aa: CASSVGHKGTEAFF
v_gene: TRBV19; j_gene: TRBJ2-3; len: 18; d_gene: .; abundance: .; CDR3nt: TGTGCCAGTAGTAACCTTCCGACAGCCACCGGTGGAACAGATACGCAGTATTTT; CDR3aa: CASSNLPTATGGTDTQYF
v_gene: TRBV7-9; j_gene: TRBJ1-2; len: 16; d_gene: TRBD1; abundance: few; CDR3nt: TGTGCCAGCAGCTCCTACAGGGGAAGTATCCACTATGGCTACACCTTC; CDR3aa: CASSSYRGSIHYGYTF
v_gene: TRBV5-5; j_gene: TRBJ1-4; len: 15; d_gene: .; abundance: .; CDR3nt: TGTGCCAGCAGCTTAGAGGGAATCTATAATGAAAAACTGTTTTTT; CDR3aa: CASSLEGIYNEKLFF
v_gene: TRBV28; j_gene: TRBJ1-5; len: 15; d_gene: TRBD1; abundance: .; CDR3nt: TGTGCCAGCAGTTTAGCGGGACAGGGGGACGGGGCCCAGCATTTT; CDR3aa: CASSLAGQGDGAQHF
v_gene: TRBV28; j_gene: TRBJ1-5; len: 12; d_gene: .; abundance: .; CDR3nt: TGTGCCAGCAGTTTTAGTTGGCAGCCCCAGCATTTT; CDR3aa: CASSFSWQPQHF
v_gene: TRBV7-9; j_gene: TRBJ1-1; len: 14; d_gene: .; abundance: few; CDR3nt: TGTGCCAGCAGCCCCCCCGAGCGGATGACTGAAGCTTTCTTT; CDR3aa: CASSPPERMTEAFF
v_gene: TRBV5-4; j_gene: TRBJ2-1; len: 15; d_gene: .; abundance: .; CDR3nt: TGTGCCAGCAGCCCGGACAGTATCTCCTACAATGAGCAGTTCTTC; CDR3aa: CASSPDSISYNEQFF
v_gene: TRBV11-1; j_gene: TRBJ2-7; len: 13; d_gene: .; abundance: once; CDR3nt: TGTGCCAGCAGCTTCAGGCGAGCCTACGAGCAGTACTTC; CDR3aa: CASSFRRAYEQYF